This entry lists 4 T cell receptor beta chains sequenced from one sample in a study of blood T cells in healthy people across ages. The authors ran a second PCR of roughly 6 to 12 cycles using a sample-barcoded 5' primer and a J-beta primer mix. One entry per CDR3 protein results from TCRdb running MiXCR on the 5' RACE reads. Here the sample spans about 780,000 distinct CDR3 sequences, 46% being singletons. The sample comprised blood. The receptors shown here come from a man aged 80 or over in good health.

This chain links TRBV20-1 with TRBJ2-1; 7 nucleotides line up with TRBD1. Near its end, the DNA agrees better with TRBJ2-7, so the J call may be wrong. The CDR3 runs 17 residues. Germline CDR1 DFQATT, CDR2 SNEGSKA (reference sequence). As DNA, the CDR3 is TGCAGTGCTAGAGAAGGCCGACACGGACAGGACGGCAATGAGCAGTACTTC. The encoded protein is CSAREGRHGQDGNEQYF.

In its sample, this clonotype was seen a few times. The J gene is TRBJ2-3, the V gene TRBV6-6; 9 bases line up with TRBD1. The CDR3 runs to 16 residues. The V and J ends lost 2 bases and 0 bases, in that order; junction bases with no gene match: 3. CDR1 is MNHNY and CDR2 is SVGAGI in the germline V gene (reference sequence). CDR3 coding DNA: TGTGCCAGCAGTTACCAGACAGGGGGAAGCACAGATACGCAGTATTTT. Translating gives CASSYQTGGSTDTQYF.

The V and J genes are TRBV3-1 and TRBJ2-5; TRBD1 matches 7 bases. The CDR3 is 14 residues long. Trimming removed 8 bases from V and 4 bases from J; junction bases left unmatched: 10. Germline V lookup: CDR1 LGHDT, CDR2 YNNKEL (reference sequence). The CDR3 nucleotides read TGTGCCAGCGGGTTACAGGGGAGAAGAGAGACCCAGTACTTC. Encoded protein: CASGLQGRRETQYF.

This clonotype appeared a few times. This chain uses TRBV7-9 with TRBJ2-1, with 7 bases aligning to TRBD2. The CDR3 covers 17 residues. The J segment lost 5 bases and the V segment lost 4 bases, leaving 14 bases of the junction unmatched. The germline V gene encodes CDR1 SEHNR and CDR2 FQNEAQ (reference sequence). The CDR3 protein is CASSYHGGGGRNNEQFF. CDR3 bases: TGTGCCAGCAGCTACCATGGGGGGGGAGGGCGTAACAATGAGCAGTTCTTC.